One and the same sample provided the 10 T cell receptor beta chains below, sequenced in a study of blood T cell repertoires in COVID-19. Only in-frame clones appear in the TCRdb table, and some are missing; sequencing was by immunoSEQ multiplex PCR. The sample lists 37,000 or so clones; more than 85% were seen once. Sequencing was carried out using peripheral blood. These receptors were obtained from a man aged 65 to 85 with acute or convalescent COVID-19.

The V call is TRBV18, the J call TRBJ2-3; 8 nucleotides align to TRBD1. The J segment lost 4 bases and the V segment lost 3 bases, leaving 6 bases of the junction unmatched. The germline V gene has CDR1 KGHSH and CDR2 LQKENI. CDR3 length equals 15 residues. In DNA, the CDR3 is TGTGCCAGCTCACCCGACAGGGGTCGCGCAGATACGCAGTATTTT. This translates into CASSPDRGRADTQYF.

The sample holds one count of this clone. The chain couples TRBV10-3 to TRBJ1-1, with TRBD1 matching 12 bases. Germline CDR1 is ENHRY and CDR2 is SYGVKD. V trimming: 4 bases; J trimming: 0 bases; junction bases outside the gene matches: 3. This CDR3 is 16 amino acids long. CDR3 region: CAISGGTGGVNTEAFF. DNA of the CDR3: TGTGCCATCAGTGGCGGGACAGGGGGCGTGAACACTGAAGCTTTCTTT.

V usage is TRBV5-1 and J usage is TRBJ2-3; possibly TRBD2 for D (7 bases). V was shortened by 4 bases and J by 6 bases, with 21 bases between the two germline ends. This CDR3 is built from 16 residues. Germline CDR1 and CDR2: SGHRS and YFSETQ. The CDR3 DNA sequence: TGCGCCAGCAGCAGGGGGACGGGGGGCTCGCCCGATACGCAGTATTTT. This gives the protein CASSRGTGGSPDTQYF. Supplemented by reference TRBV5-1 and TRBJ2-3, the full variable domain reads KAGVTQTPRYLIKTRGQQVTLSCSPISGHRSVSWYQQTPGQGLQFLFEYFSETQRNKGNFPGRFSGRQFSNSRSEMNVSTLELGDSALYLCASSRGTGGSPDTQYFGPGTRLTVL.

The chain carries TRBV11-2 and TRBJ1-6, with TRBD1 matching over 10 bases. The germline CDR1 and CDR2 sequences are SGHAT and FQNNGV. The CDR3 loop spans 14 amino acids. V dropped 5 bases and J dropped 9; count of bases not matched to a gene: 4. The CDR3: CASSPTGGFSPLHF. The CDR3 nucleotides read TGTGCCAGCAGCCCGACAGGGGGCTTTTCACCCCTCCACTTT.

The rearrangement uses TRBV6-6 and TRBJ2-1; perhaps TRBD2 as D (8 bases). The CDR3 loop spans 16 amino acids. The germline V gene has CDR1 MNHNY and CDR2 SVGAGI (reference sequence). Trimming pared 6 bases from V and 2 bases from J, leaving 17 bases between. The CDR3: CASSPPGGGAYNEQFF. DNA for the CDR3: TGTGCCAGCAGCCCCCCGGGAGGGGGCGCCTACAATGAGCAGTTCTTC.

This rearrangement joins TRBV4-3 to TRBJ1-2; D not certain. The germline V gene has CDR1 LGHNA and CDR2 YSLEER. The CDR3 length is 14 residues. V lost 2 bases and J 6 bases, leaving 13 bases between the germline ends. CDR3 residues: CASSQRGISNGYTF. The CDR3 DNA reads TGCGCCAGCAGCCAACGCGGGATATCAAATGGCTACACCTTC.

The chain couples TRBV27 to TRBJ2-7, with 10 bases lining up with TRBD1. V was pared by 5 bases and J by 5 bases, with 9 bases of the junction left unmatched. The CDR3 runs to 15 residues. Germline assignment: CDR1 MNHEY and CDR2 SMNVEV (reference sequence). DNA for the CDR3: TGTGCCAGCAGTGTCGGACAGGGGGTAAGGGACGAGCAGTACTTC. Amino acids: CASSVGQGVRDEQYF.

This chain connects TRBV18 to TRBJ2-4, with no clear D. The V end lost 1 base, the J end lost 2 bases, and 9 bases lay between the germline ends. Germline V gene sequence: CDR1 KGHSH, CDR2 LQKENI. CDR3 length: 15 residues. CDR3 region: CASSPRPGPKNIQYF. CDR3 nucleotide sequence: TGTGCCAGCTCACCACGTCCGGGTCCCAAAAACATTCAGTACTTC.

This chain uses TRBV5-1 with TRBJ2-1; D possibly corresponds to TRBD1 (6 bases). The CDR3 contains 13 residues. Germline lookup yields CDR1 SGHRS and CDR2 YFSETQ. The V gene lost 3 bases and the J gene lost 6 bases, with 10 bases spanning the gap. The CDR3 protein is CASSSDSGNEQFF. Written as DNA, the CDR3 is TGCGCCAGCAGCTCGGACAGCGGCAATGAGCAGTTCTTC.

J is TRBJ2-5 and V is TRBV11-2; 9 bases fit TRBD2. V was pared by 4 bases and J by 3 bases, with 6 bases of the junction left unmatched. Germline CDR1 SGHAT, CDR2 FQNNGV. The CDR3 length is 15 residues. As DNA, the CDR3 is TGTGCCAGCAGCTCGCGACTAGCGGTAGAAGAGACCCAGTACTTC. The encoded protein is CASSSRLAVEETQYF.